Below, 12 T cell receptor beta chains from the same sample are listed, as sequenced in a study of blood T cells in healthy people across ages. It was with a sample-barcoded 5' primer and a J-beta primer mix that a second PCR of roughly 6 to 11 cycles was run. TCRdb re-called the 5' RACE reads with MiXCR, one entry per CDR3 protein. The repertoire has roughly 680,000 distinct CDR3 sequences, under 25% of them found once; the top ten carry 3.5% to 4%. Sequencing used blood. These receptors were taken from a man between 65 and 85 years old in good health.

The chain links TRBV10-3 to TRBJ1-2; possibly TRBD1 for D (5 bases). Per the germline V gene, CDR1 is ENHRY and CDR2 is SYGVKD. Trimming cost V 7 bases and J 7 bases, with 16 bases left between them. The length of the CDR3 is 13 residues. The CDR3 region is CAINPGTSVGYTF. CDR3 bases: TGTGCCATCAATCCCGGGACGTCGGTTGGCTACACCTTC.

This chain joins TRBV4-1 and TRBJ2-5, with D possibly matching TRBD1 (6 bases). The end of the DNA aligns better with TRBJ2-7, so the J call may be wrong. Germline assignment: CDR1 MGHRA and CDR2 YSYEKL. There are 13 residues in the CDR3. CDR3 DNA: TGCGCCAGCAGCCAAAACAGGGATAACGAGCAGTACTTC. Translation gives CASSQNRDNEQYF.

The chain carries TRBV6-5 and TRBJ1-2, with D perhaps TRBD1 (5 bases). Germline CDR1 reads MNHEY; CDR2 reads SVGAGI. Trimming took 0 bases from V and 5 from J, leaving 7 bases between them. The length of the CDR3 is 13 residues. The CDR3: CASSYSQVYGYTF. The DNA of the CDR3 is TGTGCCAGCAGTTACTCACAGGTTTATGGCTACACCTTC.

J is TRBJ2-1 and V is TRBV27; TRBD1 matches at 8 bases. This CDR3 has 15 residues. Germline-derived CDR1 and CDR2 are MNHEY and SMNVEV (reference sequence). V gave up 3 bases and J gave up 7 bases; unmatched junction bases: 8. This CDR3 reads CASSLTAGGFNEQFF. The CDR3 DNA reads TGTGCCAGCAGTTTGACGGCAGGGGGCTTTAATGAGCAGTTCTTC.

This clonotype appeared a few times. V and J are TRBV28 and TRBJ2-6; no reliable D call. The V gene lost 5 bases and the J gene lost 2 bases, with 13 bases spanning the gap. CDR3 length equals 16 residues. Germline lookup yields CDR1 MDHEN and CDR2 SYDVKM. This CDR3 is CASSPSRPAGANVLTF. The CDR3, as DNA: TGTGCCAGCAGTCCCAGCCGGCCCGCTGGGGCCAACGTCCTGACTTTC. Supplemented by reference TRBV28 and TRBJ2-6, the full variable domain reads DVKVTQSSRYLVKRTGEKVFLECVQDMDHENMFWYRQDPGLGLRLIYFSYDVKMKEKGDIPEGYSVSREKKERFSLILESASTNQTSMYLCASSPSRPAGANVLTFGAGSRLTVL.

This clonotype was seen a few times. The genes are TRBV5-4 and TRBJ2-7, with TRBD2 identical over 14 bases. The germline V gene encodes CDR1 SGHNT and CDR2 YYREEE (reference sequence). CDR3 length: 15 residues. Trimming cost V 5 bases and J 7 bases; bases outside gene matches: 8. CDR3 sequence: CASSPGTSGSGEQYF. The CDR3 region has the DNA TGTGCCAGCAGTCCAGGGACTAGCGGGAGTGGTGAGCAGTACTTC.

In this sample, this clonotype turned up a few times. The V call is TRBV20-1, the J call TRBJ1-3; D not certain. V lost 3 bases, J lost 6 bases, and 6 bases lay in between. This CDR3 has 11 residues. The germline CDR1 and CDR2 sequences are DFQATT and SNEGSKA (reference sequence). The CDR3 DNA reads as TGCAGTGCTAGGACCTTAAACACCATATATTTT. This sequence encodes CSARTLNTIYF.

A few counts support this clonotype. This sequence joins TRBV6-2 or TRBV6-3 and TRBJ2-1, with D uncertain. The CDR3 has 17 amino acids. Germline values: CDR1 MNHEY, CDR2 SVGEGT. Between the trimmed V and J ends, which lost 7 bases and 1 base, there was a span of 20 bases. CDR3 sequence reads: CASNSVSSSDSYNEQFF. CDR3 in DNA: TGTGCCAGCAATTCAGTCAGCTCCAGCGATTCCTACAATGAGCAGTTCTTC.

This clonotype came up a few times. The gene calls are TRBV7-2 and TRBJ2-3, with D possibly matching TRBD2 (6 bases). Germline assignment: CDR1 SGHTA and CDR2 FQGNSA. The CDR3 is 14 amino acids. V lost 1 base and J 4 bases, leaving 9 bases between the germline ends. The CDR3 nucleotides are TGTGCCAGCAGCTTAGGACGGGAGTCAGATACGCAGTATTTT. It translates to CASSLGRESDTQYF.

The chain is built from TRBV6-5 and TRBJ2-3; 11 bases map to TRBD2. The CDR3 contains 15 residues. V trimming: 6 bases; J trimming: 1 base; junction bases outside the gene matches: 3. Germline CDR1 is MNHEY and CDR2 is SVGAGI. CDR3 loop: CASRTGLAGTDTQYF. DNA of the CDR3: TGTGCCAGCAGGACGGGACTAGCGGGCACAGATACGCAGTATTTT.

This clonotype was counted a few times. V gene TRBV6-2 or TRBV6-3 combines with J gene TRBJ2-1; 11 bases match TRBD2. The CDR3 totals 15 residues. V was clipped by 6 bases and J by 5 bases; unmatched bases: 6. Germline values: CDR1 MNHEY, CDR2 SVGEGT. For the CDR3, the DNA is TGTGCCAGCAGATTCAGGGGACTAGCGGACAATGAGCAGTTCTTC. Translation gives CASRFRGLADNEQFF.

The chain links TRBV6-1 to TRBJ2-5; D may be TRBD1 or TRBD2 (5 bases each). The DNA matches TRBJ2-7 better at its end, which makes the J call doubtful. CDR1 is MNHNS and CDR2 is SASEGT in the germline V gene. The CDR3 runs to 13 residues. The CDR3 coding sequence is TGTGCCAGCAGTATTGAGGGGAATTACGAGCAGTACTTC. It translates to CASSIEGNYEQYF.